This T cell receptor (beta chain) appears in the sequencing data of a study of cytomegalovirus exposure and HLA in healthy donors. Study results and limitations: In an earlier analysis, productive rearrangement rates for most beta V segments clustered near 87% or 30%. Donors belonging to an Asian-associated ancestry cluster reportedly showed fewer N-insertions in productive TCRs than the approximately 680-donor mean, according to what a later analysis found. In vitro testing confirmed a few CMV-associated chains as specific for CMV antigens.

Primers: 60 Vbeta forward and 13 Jbeta reverse. TCRdb's table, derived via immunoSEQ multiplex PCR, lists solely in-frame clones and lacks some. The table records about 100,000 clones, about three quarters of them present only once. Germline CDR1 ENHRY, CDR2 SYGVKD. V lost 8 bases, J lost 6 bases, and 7 bases stayed unmatched. The CDR3 spans 16 residues. A note on this clone: Its target is not known.

Source material: PBMCs. The TCR was taken from a man under 40 in good health and CMV-seronegative. The rearrangement uses TRBV10-3 and TRBJ2-1, with 16 bases lining up with TRBD2. CDR3 bases: TGTGCCATCGGGACTAGCGGGGGGGCCAGGTCCAATGAGCAGTTCTTC. It translates to CAIGTSGGARSNEQFF.